The 4 T cell receptor beta chains below come from one sample, sequenced in a study of cytomegalovirus exposure and HLA in healthy donors. The PCR made use of 60 Vbeta and 13 Jbeta primers. Measured with immunoSEQ multiplex PCR; TCRdb has only the in-frame clones, and not every one. Here the sample spans over 110,000 clones, approximately 83% being singletons. Sequenced input: PBMCs. The receptor set was obtained from a male donor in good health and CMV-seronegative.

The chain couples TRBV19 to TRBJ1-2, with D hard to call. Germline-derived CDR1 and CDR2 are LNHDA and SQIVND (reference sequence). Trimming took 3 bases from V and 6 from J, leaving 11 bases between them. The CDR3 has 13 residues. CDR3 DNA: TGTGCCAGTAGTATTGAGGGCAGCGATGGCTACACCTTC. Protein product: CASSIEGSDGYTF.

The chain carries TRBV27 and TRBJ1-2; D possibly corresponds to TRBD1 (5 bases). Germline assignment: CDR1 MNHEY and CDR2 SMNVEV (reference sequence). This CDR3 contains 18 residues. The V end lost 5 bases, the J end lost 0 bases, and 22 bases lay between the germline ends. CDR3 in DNA: TGTGCCAGCAGTGGCCGGGACTCCTCCCTGGGAGCTAACTATGGCTACACCTTC. Residues: CASSGRDSSLGANYGYTF.

A word on this clone: The germline gene is not matched at one end of the junction; a read error may be the cause. V usage is TRBV29-1 and J usage is TRBJ1-1; TRBD1 agrees at 7 bases. CDR3 length equals 14 residues. Germline values: CDR1 SQVTM, CDR2 ANQGSEA. The CDR3 nucleotides are TGCAGCGTGGAAGGGAGGGGGCTTGGAACTGAAGCTTTCTTT. Protein: CSVEGRGLGTEAFF.

The V and J genes are TRBV30 and TRBJ1-1; TRBD1 is a possible D gene (5 bases). V lost 2 bases and J lost 6, with 7 bases in between. Per the germline V gene, CDR1 is GTSNPN and CDR2 is SVGIG (reference sequence). The CDR3 is made up of 11 amino acids. The CDR3 bases are TGTGCCTGGAGTAGGGGTTCTGAAGCTTTCTTT. Translation gives CAWSRGSEAFF.